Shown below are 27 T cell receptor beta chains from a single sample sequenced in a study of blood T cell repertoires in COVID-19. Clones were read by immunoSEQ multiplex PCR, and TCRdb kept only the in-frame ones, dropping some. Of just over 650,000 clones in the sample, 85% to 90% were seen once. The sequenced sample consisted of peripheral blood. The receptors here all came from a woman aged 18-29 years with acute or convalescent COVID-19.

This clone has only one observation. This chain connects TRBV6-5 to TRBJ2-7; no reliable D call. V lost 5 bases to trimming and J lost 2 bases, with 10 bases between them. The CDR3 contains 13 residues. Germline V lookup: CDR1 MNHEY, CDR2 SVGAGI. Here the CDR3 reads CASSMRTTYEQYF. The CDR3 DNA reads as TGTGCCAGCAGTATGAGAACCACCTACGAGCAGTACTTC.

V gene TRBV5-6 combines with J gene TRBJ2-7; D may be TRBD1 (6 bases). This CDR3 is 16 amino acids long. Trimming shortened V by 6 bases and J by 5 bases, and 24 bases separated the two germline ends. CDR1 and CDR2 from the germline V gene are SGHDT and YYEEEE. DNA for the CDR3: TGTGCCAGCACCTCGTCTTGGCAGGGGAACTTCGACGAGCAGTACTTC. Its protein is CASTSSWQGNFDEQYF.

The CDR3 coding sequence is TGTGCCAGCAGTTATAACGACAGGGTACATTCACCCCTCCACTTT. Encoded protein: CASSYNDRVHSPLHF. This chain links TRBV6-6 with TRBJ1-6, with 7 bases lining up with TRBD1. The CDR3 runs 15 residues. The germline V gene has CDR1 MNHNY and CDR2 SVGAGI (reference sequence). Trimming cost V 3 bases and J 8 bases; bases outside gene matches: 7.

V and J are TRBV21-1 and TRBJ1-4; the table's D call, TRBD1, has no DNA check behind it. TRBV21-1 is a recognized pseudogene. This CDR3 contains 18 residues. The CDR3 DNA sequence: TGTGCCAGCAGCTGTCCGACAGGGACGATGGGGCGCGGTGAAAAACTGTTTTTT. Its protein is CASSCPTGTMGRGEKLFF.

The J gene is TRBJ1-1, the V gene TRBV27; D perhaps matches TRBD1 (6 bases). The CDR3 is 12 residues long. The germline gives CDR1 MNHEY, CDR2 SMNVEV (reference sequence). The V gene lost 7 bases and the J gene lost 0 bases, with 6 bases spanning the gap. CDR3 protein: CASTGVNTEAFF. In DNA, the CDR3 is TGTGCCAGCACAGGGGTGAACACTGAAGCTTTCTTT.

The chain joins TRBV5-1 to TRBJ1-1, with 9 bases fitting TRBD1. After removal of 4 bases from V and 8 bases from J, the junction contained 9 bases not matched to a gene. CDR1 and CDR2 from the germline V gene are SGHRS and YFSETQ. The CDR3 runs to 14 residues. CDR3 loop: CASSPGQGPAEAFF. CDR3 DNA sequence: TGCGCCAGCAGCCCGGGACAGGGCCCGGCCGAAGCTTTCTTT.

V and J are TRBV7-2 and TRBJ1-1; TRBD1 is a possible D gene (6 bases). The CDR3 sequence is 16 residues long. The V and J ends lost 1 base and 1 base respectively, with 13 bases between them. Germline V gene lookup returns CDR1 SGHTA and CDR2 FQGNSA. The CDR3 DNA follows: TGTGCCAGCAGCTTAGGTGGGGGCCGGAGGAACACTGAAGCTTTCTTT. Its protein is CASSLGGGRRNTEAFF.

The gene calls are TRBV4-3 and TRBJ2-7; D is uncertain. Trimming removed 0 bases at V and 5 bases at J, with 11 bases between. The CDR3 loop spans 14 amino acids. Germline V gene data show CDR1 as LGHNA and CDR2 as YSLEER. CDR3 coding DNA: TGCGCCAGCAGCCAAGAGGAGCTGACGCACGAGCAGTACTTC. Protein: CASSQEELTHEQYF.

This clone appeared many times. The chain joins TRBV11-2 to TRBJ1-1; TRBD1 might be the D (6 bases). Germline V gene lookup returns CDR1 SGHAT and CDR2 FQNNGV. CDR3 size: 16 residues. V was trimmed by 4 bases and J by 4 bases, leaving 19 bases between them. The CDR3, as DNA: TGTGCCAGCAGCTATGCCAGGGGCCTTTTCCGCACTGAAGCTTTCTTT. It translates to CASSYARGLFRTEAFF.

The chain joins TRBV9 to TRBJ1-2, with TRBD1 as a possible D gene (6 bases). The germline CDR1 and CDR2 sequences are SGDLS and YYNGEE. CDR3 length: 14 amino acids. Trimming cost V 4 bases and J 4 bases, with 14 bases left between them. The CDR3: CASSTETGLYGYTF. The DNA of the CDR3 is TGTGCCAGCAGCACCGAGACAGGCCTCTATGGCTACACCTTC.

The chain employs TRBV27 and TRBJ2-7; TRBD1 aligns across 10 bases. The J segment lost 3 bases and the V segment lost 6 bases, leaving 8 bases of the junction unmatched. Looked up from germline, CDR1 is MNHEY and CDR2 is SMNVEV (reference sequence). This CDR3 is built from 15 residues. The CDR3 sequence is CASRETGGPLYEQYF. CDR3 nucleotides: TGTGCCAGCAGGGAGACAGGGGGCCCCCTCTACGAGCAGTACTTC.

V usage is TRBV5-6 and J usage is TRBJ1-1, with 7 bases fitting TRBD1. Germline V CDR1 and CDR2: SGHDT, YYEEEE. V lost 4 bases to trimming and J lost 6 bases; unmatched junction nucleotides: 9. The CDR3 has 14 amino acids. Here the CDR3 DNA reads TGTGCCAGCAGCCCCGGACAGGCTTTCTCTGAAGCTTTCTTT. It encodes CASSPGQAFSEAFF.

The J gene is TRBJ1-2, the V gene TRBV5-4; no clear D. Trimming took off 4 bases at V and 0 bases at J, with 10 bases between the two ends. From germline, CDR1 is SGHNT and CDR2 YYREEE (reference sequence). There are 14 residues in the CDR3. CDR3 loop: CASSLDGANYGYTF. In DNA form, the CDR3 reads TGTGCCAGCAGCCTGGACGGAGCTAACTATGGCTACACCTTC.

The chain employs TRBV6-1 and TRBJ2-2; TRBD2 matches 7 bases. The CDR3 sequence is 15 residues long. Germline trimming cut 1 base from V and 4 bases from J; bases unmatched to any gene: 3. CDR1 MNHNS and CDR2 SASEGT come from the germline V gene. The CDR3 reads CASSEVGGITGELFF. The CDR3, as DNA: TGTGCCAGCAGTGAAGTGGGGGGGATCACCGGGGAGCTGTTTTTT.

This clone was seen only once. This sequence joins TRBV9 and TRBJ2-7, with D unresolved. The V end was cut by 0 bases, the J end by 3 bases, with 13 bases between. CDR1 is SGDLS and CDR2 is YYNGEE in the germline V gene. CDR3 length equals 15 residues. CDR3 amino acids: CASSVGTDPIYEQYF. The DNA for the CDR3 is TGTGCCAGCAGCGTAGGTACAGACCCTATCTACGAGCAGTACTTC.

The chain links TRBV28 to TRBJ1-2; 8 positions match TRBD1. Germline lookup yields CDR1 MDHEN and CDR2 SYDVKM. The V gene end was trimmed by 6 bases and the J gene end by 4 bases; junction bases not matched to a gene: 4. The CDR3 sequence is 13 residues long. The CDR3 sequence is CASSRQGTYGYTF. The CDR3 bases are TGTGCCAGCAGCCGACAGGGGACCTATGGCTACACCTTC.

The CDR3 region has the DNA TGTGCCAGCAGTTTACAGTCAGTGAGCAATCAGCCCCAGCATTTT. Protein sequence: CASSLQSVSNQPQHF. The chain recombines TRBV27 with TRBJ1-5, with D uncertain. Germline-derived CDR1 and CDR2 are MNHEY and SMNVEV (reference sequence). The CDR3 totals 15 residues. V was clipped by 2 bases and J by 1 base, with 9 bases between them.

CDR3: CASSSFQGSNYGYTF. DNA for the CDR3: TGTGCCAGCTCATCTTTTCAGGGATCTAACTATGGCTACACCTTC. V and J are TRBV18 and TRBJ1-2; tentatively, D is TRBD1 (5 bases). Between the trimmed V and J ends, which lost 5 bases and 0 bases, there was a span of 13 bases. CDR1 and CDR2 (germline): KGHSH, LQKENI. The CDR3 covers 15 residues.

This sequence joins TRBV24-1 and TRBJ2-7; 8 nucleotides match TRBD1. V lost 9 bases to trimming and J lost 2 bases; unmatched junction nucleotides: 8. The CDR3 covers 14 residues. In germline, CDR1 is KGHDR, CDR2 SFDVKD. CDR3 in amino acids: CATARTGSTYEQYF. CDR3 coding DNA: TGTGCCACCGCCCGGACAGGGAGTACCTACGAGCAGTACTTC.

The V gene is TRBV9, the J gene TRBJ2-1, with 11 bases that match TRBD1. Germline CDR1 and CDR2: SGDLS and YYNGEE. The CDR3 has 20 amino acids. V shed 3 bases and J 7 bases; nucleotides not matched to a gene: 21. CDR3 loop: CASSAPPTGDGTGGDNEQFF. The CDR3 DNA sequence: TGTGCCAGCAGCGCCCCCCCTACAGGGGACGGGACAGGGGGAGATAATGAGCAGTTCTTC.

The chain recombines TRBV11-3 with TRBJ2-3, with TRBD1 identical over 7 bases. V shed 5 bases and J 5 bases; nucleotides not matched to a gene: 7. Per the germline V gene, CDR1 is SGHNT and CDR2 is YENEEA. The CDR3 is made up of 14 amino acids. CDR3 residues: CASSARQGLDTQYF. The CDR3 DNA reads TGTGCCAGCAGCGCCCGACAGGGTTTAGATACGCAGTATTTT. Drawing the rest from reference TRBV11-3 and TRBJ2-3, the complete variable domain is EAGVVQSPRYKIIEKKQPVAFWCNPISGHNTLYWYLQNLGQGPELLIRYENEEAVDDSQLPKDRFSAERLKGVDSTLKIQPAELGDSAVYLCASSARQGLDTQYFGPGTRLTVL.

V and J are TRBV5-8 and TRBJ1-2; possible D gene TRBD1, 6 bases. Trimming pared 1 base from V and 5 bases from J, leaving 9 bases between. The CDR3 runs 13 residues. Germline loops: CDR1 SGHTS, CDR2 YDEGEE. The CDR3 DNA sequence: TGTGCCAGCAGCTTGCGGGGGGCGTATGGCTACACCTTC. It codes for CASSLRGAYGYTF. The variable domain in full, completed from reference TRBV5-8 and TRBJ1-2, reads EAGVTQSPTHLIKTRGQQATLRCSPISGHTSVYWYQQALGLGLQFLLWYDEGEERNRGNFPPRFSGRQFPNYSSELNVNALELEDSALYLCASSLRGAYGYTFGSGTRLTVV.

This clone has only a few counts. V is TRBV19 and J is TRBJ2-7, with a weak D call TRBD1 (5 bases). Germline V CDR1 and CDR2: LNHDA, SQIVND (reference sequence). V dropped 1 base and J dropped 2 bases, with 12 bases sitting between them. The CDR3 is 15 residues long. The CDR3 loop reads CASSIALDTTYEQYF. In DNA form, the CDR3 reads TGTGCCAGTAGTATAGCGCTGGACACAACCTACGAGCAGTACTTC.

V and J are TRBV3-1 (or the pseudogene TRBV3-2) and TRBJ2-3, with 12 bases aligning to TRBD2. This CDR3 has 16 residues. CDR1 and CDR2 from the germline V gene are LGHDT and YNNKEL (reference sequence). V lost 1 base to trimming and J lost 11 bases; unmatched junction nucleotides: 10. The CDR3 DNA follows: TGTGCCAGCAGCCAAGGTCTACTAGCGGGGGGCCATAGGCAGTATTTT. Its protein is CASSQGLLAGGHRQYF.

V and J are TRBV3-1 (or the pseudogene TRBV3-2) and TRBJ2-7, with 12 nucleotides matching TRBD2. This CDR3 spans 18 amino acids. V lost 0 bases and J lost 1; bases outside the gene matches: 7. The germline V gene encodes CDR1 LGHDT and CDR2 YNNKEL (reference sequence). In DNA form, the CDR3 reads TGTGCCAGCAGCCAAGAAAGGTCTAGCGGGGGGGTTTCCTACGAGCAGTACTTC. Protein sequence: CASSQERSSGGVSYEQYF.

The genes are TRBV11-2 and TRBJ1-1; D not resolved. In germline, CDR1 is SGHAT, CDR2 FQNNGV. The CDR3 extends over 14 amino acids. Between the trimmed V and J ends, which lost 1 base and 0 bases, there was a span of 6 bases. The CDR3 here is CASSLGAMNTEAFF. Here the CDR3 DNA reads TGTGCCAGCAGCTTAGGGGCTATGAACACTGAAGCTTTCTTT.

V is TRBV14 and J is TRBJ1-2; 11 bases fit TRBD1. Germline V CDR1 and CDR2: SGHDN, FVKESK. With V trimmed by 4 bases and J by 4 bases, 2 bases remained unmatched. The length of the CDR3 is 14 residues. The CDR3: CASSPGTGGYGYTF. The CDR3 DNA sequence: TGTGCCAGCAGCCCAGGGACAGGGGGCTATGGCTACACCTTC. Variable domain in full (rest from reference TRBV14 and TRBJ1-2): EAGVTQFPSHSVIEKGQTVTLRCDPISGHDNLYWYRRVMGKEIKFLLHFVKESKQDESGMPNNRFLAERTGGTYSTLKVQPAELEDSGVYFCASSPGTGGYGYTFGSGTRLTVV.